The next 24 T cell receptor beta chains were all read from a single sample in a study of T-cell reconstitution after alpha-beta-depleted transplantation in children. A library of TCRbeta sequences, prepared with unique molecular identifiers, was generated. A single record per CDR3 protein comes from TCRdb applying MiXCR to the PCR reads. The repertoire holds about 980,000 distinct CDR3 sequences, with about 29% as singletons. The starting material was PBMCs, mostly from graft donor cells, obtained 360 days after TCRalphabeta/CD19-depleted stem cell transplant. These receptors came from a boy under two years old who had a stem cell transplant for SCID, so the T cells may come from the graft donor.

There are a few counts of this clonotype. The chain links TRBV29-1 to TRBJ2-5, with D perhaps matching TRBD2 (5 bases). This CDR3 is 13 amino acids long. In germline, CDR1 is SQVTM, CDR2 ANQGSEA. The ends were cut back, 3 bases at V and 5 bases at J, with 13 bases in the middle. In DNA form, the CDR3 reads TGCAGCGTTGATAGGAGGTCGGGGGAGACCCAGTACTTC. Amino acid sequence: CSVDRRSGETQYF.

This clonotype has more than one count but fewer than ten. The chain joins TRBV20-1 to TRBJ1-1; 8 bases align to TRBD1. Looked up from germline, CDR1 is DFQATT and CDR2 is SNEGSKA (reference sequence). Trimming removed 1 base from V and 2 bases from J; junction bases left unmatched: 9. The CDR3 is 16 residues long. In DNA form, the CDR3 reads TGCAGTGCTAGAGCTCCCTGGGACAGGAGAAACACTGAAGCTTTCTTT. This translates into CSARAPWDRRNTEAFF.

With regard to this clonotype: Compared with germline, one end of the junction differs, possibly owing to a read error. The chain employs TRBV6-6 and TRBJ2-3; no reliable D call. The germline V gene has CDR1 MNHNY and CDR2 SVGAGI (reference sequence). CDR3 size: 13 residues. The CDR3 nucleotides read TGTGCCAGCAGTTACGCAGGCACAGATACGGAGTATTTT. Translating gives CASSYAGTDTEYF.

As for this clonotype: Compared with germline, one end of the junction differs, possibly owing to a read error. The V gene is TRBV20-1, the J gene TRBJ2-7; D perhaps matches TRBD2 (6 bases). The CDR3 is 14 residues long. Germline lookup yields CDR1 DFQATT and CDR2 SNEGSKA (reference sequence). CDR3 residues: CCAREATKPYEQYF. The CDR3 region has the DNA TGCTGTGCTAGGGAGGCGACTAAGCCCTACGAGCAGTACTTC.

This clonotype came up many times. The chain combines TRBV20-1 with TRBJ2-1; 7 nucleotides line up with TRBD2. Germline CDR1 is DFQATT and CDR2 is SNEGSKA (reference sequence). The V gene end was trimmed by 5 bases and the J gene end by 4 bases; junction bases not matched to a gene: 20. This CDR3 region has 18 residues. CDR3 in DNA: TGCAGTGCTTATCCCGGGACTAAAATAACGGGGTCTTACAATGAGCAGTTCTTC. It translates to CSAYPGTKITGSYNEQFF.

The V and J genes are TRBV20-1 and TRBJ2-3; the match to TRBD2 covers 7 bases. The ends lost 6 bases at V and 9 bases at J; junction bases unmatched: 3. Germline CDR1 and CDR2: DFQATT and SNEGSKA (reference sequence). This CDR3 is 10 amino acids long. Here the CDR3 reads CSAGEGTQYF. The CDR3 DNA reads as TGCAGTGCGGGGGAGGGAACGCAGTATTTT.

The chain joins TRBV13 to TRBJ2-1, with 9 bases matching TRBD1. This CDR3 spans 16 amino acids. With V trimmed by 5 bases and J by 10 bases, 15 bases remained unmatched. Germline values: CDR1 PRHDT, CDR2 FYEKMQ (reference sequence). CDR3 nucleotides: TGTGCCAGCAGCAGGACCCCGGGACAGGGAGGCGCGGAGCAGTTCTTC. It encodes CASSRTPGQGGAEQFF.

The gene calls are TRBV4-1 and TRBJ2-2; TRBD2 might be the D (7 bases). The V end was cut by 4 bases, the J end by 0 bases, with 15 bases between. Germline loops: CDR1 MGHRA, CDR2 YSYEKL. The CDR3 has 17 residues. CDR3: CASSPSPGGPNTGELFF. The CDR3, as DNA: TGCGCCAGCAGCCCTAGTCCGGGGGGCCCGAACACCGGGGAGCTGTTTTTT.

This clonotype was picked up a small number of times. The chain employs TRBV20-1 and TRBJ2-1; 7 bases are a match to TRBD1. In germline, CDR1 is DFQATT, CDR2 SNEGSKA (reference sequence). The junction had 6 bases not matched to a gene; V was cut back by 0 bases and J by 7 bases. This CDR3 has 14 amino acids. CDR3 loop: CSARERDRYNEQFF. The DNA for the CDR3 is TGCAGTGCTAGAGAAAGGGACAGATATAATGAGCAGTTCTTC.

V gene TRBV5-1 combines with J gene TRBJ1-1; tentative D call: TRBD1 (6 bases). Trimming left V 4 bases short and J 1 base short, with 11 bases between. Germline V gene sequence: CDR1 SGHRS, CDR2 YFSETQ. The CDR3 has 14 amino acids. CDR3 sequence reads: CASSREGGNTEAFF. As DNA, the CDR3 is TGCGCCAGCAGCCGCGAGGGGGGGAACACTGAAGCTTTCTTT.

The V and J genes are TRBV10-2 and TRBJ2-1; TRBD2 matches 7 bases. V shed 6 bases, J shed 4 bases, and the junction held 9 bases outside the gene matches. Germline assignment: CDR1 WSHSY and CDR2 SAAADI. The CDR3 is made up of 15 amino acids. The DNA for the CDR3 is TGCGCCAGCAGGCTACTAGCGTTGGGTTACAATGAGCAGTTCTTC. Encoded protein: CASRLLALGYNEQFF.

Concerning this clonotype itself: Being one base from a much bigger clone, this may be a read error. This chain uses TRBV6-1 with TRBJ2-7; a weak D match, TRBD1 (6 bases). V dropped 6 bases and J dropped 2 bases, with 14 bases sitting between them. Germline-derived CDR1 and CDR2 are MNHNS and SASEGT. The CDR3 has 14 amino acids. CDR3 nucleotide sequence: TGTGCCAGCAGCCCTCAGACAGGAACCTACGAGCAGTACTTC. Its protein is CASSPQTGTYEQYF.

Worth noting for this clonotype: One junction end disagrees with the germline gene, perhaps due to a read error. The chain employs TRBV20-1 and TRBJ2-2; 7 bases are a match to TRBD1. Germline values: CDR1 DFQATT, CDR2 SNEGSKA (reference sequence). This CDR3 has 17 amino acids. The CDR3 sequence is CCARAPPGTANTGELFF. The CDR3 DNA reads TGCTGTGCAAGAGCGCCTCCCGGGACAGCGAACACCGGGGAGCTGTTTTTT.

V usage is TRBV28 and J usage is TRBJ2-7; the D call may be TRBD1 or TRBD2 (6 bases each). The CDR3 loop spans 17 amino acids. V was shortened by 4 bases and J by 1 base, with 20 bases between the two germline ends. Per the germline V gene, CDR1 is MDHEN and CDR2 is SYDVKM. For the CDR3, the DNA is TGTGCCAGCAGTTCAATCGGGGGCAGGGTCGTATCCTACGAGCAGTACTTC. Residues: CASSSIGGRVVSYEQYF.

This clonotype has more than one count but fewer than ten. The chain has TRBV11-2 and TRBJ2-1, with 8 bases that match TRBD2. J was trimmed by 12 bases and V by 8 bases; bases with no gene match: 30. The length of the CDR3 is 19 residues. From germline, CDR1 is SGHAT and CDR2 FQNNGV. CDR3 coding DNA: TGTGCCAGCGGGGTCCCAAGTATTGTTGCCAGCGGGGGACTCCGGGGGCAGTTCTTC. Translation: CASGVPSIVASGGLRGQFF.

The chain links TRBV20-1 to TRBJ2-3, with no clear D. The V and J ends lost 7 bases and 0 bases respectively, with 8 bases between them. CDR3 length: 12 amino acids. Germline loops: CDR1 DFQATT, CDR2 SNEGSKA (reference sequence). The CDR3: CSGRVSTDTQYF. In nucleotides, the CDR3 is TGCAGTGGACGAGTGAGCACAGATACGCAGTATTTT.

This chain links TRBV20-1 with TRBJ2-5; either TRBD1 or TRBD2 may fit D (5 bases each). CDR1 and CDR2 (germline): DFQATT, SNEGSKA (reference sequence). V gave up 4 bases and J gave up 1 base, with 10 bases separating them. The CDR3 contains 13 residues. The CDR3 DNA reads TGCAGTGCTAAACCTGGGACCCAAGAGACCCAGTACTTC. Protein: CSAKPGTQETQYF.

This clonotype was counted at least ten times. The chain carries TRBV12-5 and TRBJ1-1; no definite D call. Trimming left V 3 bases short and J 6 bases short, with 11 bases between. Per the germline V gene, CDR1 is LGHNT and CDR2 is FRNRAP. There are 13 residues in the CDR3. CDR3 DNA: TGTGCTAGTGGTTTCGGTGTAAGGGCTGAAGCTTTCTTT. Amino acid sequence: CASGFGVRAEAFF.

This clonotype was seen a handful of times. V gene TRBV20-1 combines with J gene TRBJ2-3, with D perhaps TRBD1 (5 bases). Per germline, CDR1 DFQATT and CDR2 SNEGSKA (reference sequence). Trimming left V 3 bases short and J 0 bases short, with 13 bases between. The CDR3 is 15 residues long. Written as DNA, the CDR3 is TGCAGTGCTAGTCGGACAAGCCTTAGCACAGATACGCAGTATTTT. It codes for CSASRTSLSTDTQYF.

This clonotype was counted only a few times. The chain is built from TRBV12-3 or TRBV12-4 and TRBJ2-1; D is unclear. The CDR3 length is 18 residues. Trimming took 3 bases from V and 3 from J, leaving 21 bases between them. DNA for the CDR3: TGTGCCAGCAGTTTTTCCCCCTGGTTAGGGCCTCTCTACAATGAGCAGTTCTTC. It encodes CASSFSPWLGPLYNEQFF.

CDR3 in amino acids: CSEGTAITTNQPQHF. For the CDR3, the DNA is TGCAGCGAGGGGACAGCGATTACTACTAATCAGCCCCAGCATTTT. The chain is built from TRBV29-1 and TRBJ1-5; the match to TRBD1 covers 7 bases. The germline gives CDR1 SQVTM, CDR2 ANQGSEA. The CDR3 covers 15 residues. V trimming: 7 bases; J trimming: 4 bases; junction bases outside the gene matches: 13.

This clonotype was observed a handful of times. The chain couples TRBV28 to TRBJ2-7; D unclear. CDR3 size: 15 residues. CDR1 and CDR2 from the germline V gene are MDHEN and SYDVKM. The V end was cut by 5 bases, the J end by 0 bases, with 14 bases between. CDR3: CASSRSDRSSYEQYF. In DNA form, the CDR3 reads TGTGCCAGCAGTAGATCGGACCGAAGCTCCTACGAGCAGTACTTC.

This clonotype was detected a few times. This sequence joins TRBV4-2 and TRBJ2-2, with no clear D. V lost 1 base and J 0 bases, leaving 18 bases between the germline ends. The CDR3 runs 19 residues. Germline CDR1 LGHNA, CDR2 YNFKEQ. CDR3 sequence: CASSQAGYLPTANTGELFF. Written as DNA, the CDR3 is TGTGCCAGCAGCCAAGCCGGTTATTTGCCTACCGCGAACACCGGGGAGCTGTTTTTT.

The table lists this clonotype with a few counts. V gene TRBV5-1 combines with J gene TRBJ2-1; 11 bases fit TRBD2. The CDR3 is 15 residues long. Germline-derived CDR1 and CDR2 are SGHRS and YFSETQ. After removal of 4 bases from V and 3 bases from J, the junction contained 3 bases not matched to a gene. The CDR3, as DNA: TGCGCCAGCAGCCATGGACTAGCGGGCTACAATGAGCAGTTCTTC. It codes for CASSHGLAGYNEQFF.